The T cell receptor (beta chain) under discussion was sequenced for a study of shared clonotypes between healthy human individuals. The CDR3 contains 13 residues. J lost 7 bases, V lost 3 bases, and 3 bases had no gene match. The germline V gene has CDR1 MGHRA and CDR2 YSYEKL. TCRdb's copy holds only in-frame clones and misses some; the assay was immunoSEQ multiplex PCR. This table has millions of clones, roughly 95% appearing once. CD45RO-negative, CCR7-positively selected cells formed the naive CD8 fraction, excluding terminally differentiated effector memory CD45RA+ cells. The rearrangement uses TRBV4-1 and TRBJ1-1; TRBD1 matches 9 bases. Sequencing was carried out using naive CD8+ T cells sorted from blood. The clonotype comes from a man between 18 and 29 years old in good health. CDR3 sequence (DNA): TGCGCCAGCAGCCACGCGGGACAGGGTGAAGCTTTCTTT. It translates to CASSHAGQGEAFF.